This entry lists 9 T cell receptor beta chains sequenced from one sample in a study of blood T cell repertoires in COVID-19. Some clones are missing from TCRdb's copy, which holds only in-frame ones; the method was immunoSEQ multiplex PCR. Found here are 100,000 or so clones, around 86% of them singletons; the top ten hold around 4.5%. The sample taken for sequencing was peripheral blood. The source is a man aged 50-60 years with acute or convalescent COVID-19.

This chain joins TRBV19 and TRBJ2-1; 7 bases map to TRBD2. V was clipped by 5 bases and J by 2 bases; unmatched bases: 6. Germline CDR1 LNHDA, CDR2 SQIVND (reference sequence). This CDR3 is built from 15 residues. The CDR3 region is CASSATSTAYNEQFF. In nucleotides, the CDR3 is TGTGCCAGTAGTGCGACTAGCACCGCCTACAATGAGCAGTTCTTC.

The chain combines TRBV10-2 with TRBJ1-2, with D perhaps matching TRBD1 (5 bases). This CDR3 is 13 amino acids long. Trimming cost V 4 bases and J 3 bases, with 9 bases left between them. The germline V gene has CDR1 WSHSY and CDR2 SAAADI. The CDR3 spells CASSGQRDYGYTF. In DNA form, the CDR3 reads TGCGCCAGCAGTGGACAGCGGGACTATGGCTACACCTTC.

This clone was seen once. This chain connects TRBV14 to TRBJ1-4; unclear D gene. Germline assignment: CDR1 SGHDN and CDR2 FVKESK. The CDR3 totals 13 residues. With 1 base removed from V and 8 bases from J, the gap between germline ends came to 8 bases. In DNA form, the CDR3 reads TGTGCCAGCAGCCAAGTGGCAGGAGAAAAACTGTTTTTT. The encoded protein is CASSQVAGEKLFF.

The chain combines TRBV7-8 with TRBJ2-3, with TRBD2 as a possible D gene (6 bases). This CDR3 comprises 17 residues. Germline V lookup: CDR1 SGHVS, CDR2 FQNEAQ. V was trimmed by 0 bases and J by 1 base, leaving 14 bases between them. CDR3 in amino acids: CASSLATFGGGTDTQYF. For the CDR3, the DNA is TGTGCCAGCAGCTTAGCGACTTTCGGGGGTGGCACAGATACGCAGTATTTT.

The CDR3 sequence: CASSLREETQYF. DNA for the CDR3: TGTGCCAGCAGTTTGAGGGAAGAGACCCAGTACTTC. The chain combines TRBV12-3 or TRBV12-4 with TRBJ2-5, with D perhaps matching TRBD2 (5 bases). The CDR3 runs 12 residues. Trimming stripped 3 bases from V and 3 bases from J, with 5 bases between.

J is TRBJ2-7 and V is TRBV7-9; the D is unclear. The V gene's germline CDR1 is SEHNR and CDR2 FQNEAQ (reference sequence). The CDR3 extends over 13 amino acids. V lost 5 bases and J lost 3, with 11 bases in between. This chain's CDR3 is CASSRVGNYEQYF. The CDR3 DNA reads as TGTGCCAGCAGCCGAGTGGGCAACTACGAGCAGTACTTC.

In this sample, this clone turned up a few times. The rearrangement links TRBV19 to TRBJ2-7; 8 positions agree with TRBD1. The germline V gene has CDR1 LNHDA and CDR2 SQIVND (reference sequence). The J segment lost 5 bases and the V segment lost 9 bases, leaving 9 bases of the junction unmatched. The CDR3 runs 13 residues. CDR3 in DNA: TGTGCCAGCACGAGACAGGGGAGCGACGAGCAGTACTTC. This gives the protein CASTRQGSDEQYF.

The V call is TRBV6-5, the J call TRBJ2-5, with D maybe TRBD1 (6 bases). The germline V gene has CDR1 MNHEY and CDR2 SVGAGI. This CDR3 has 14 amino acids. V lost 5 bases and J 5 bases, leaving 15 bases between the germline ends. Here the CDR3 reads CASSPQGLGETQYF. The DNA for the CDR3 is TGTGCCAGCAGTCCCCAGGGGCTAGGGGAGACCCAGTACTTC.

This rearrangement joins TRBV29-1 to TRBJ1-1; perhaps TRBD1 as D (5 bases). Trimming removed 7 bases at V and 4 bases at J, with 16 bases between. The germline V gene has CDR1 SQVTM and CDR2 ANQGSEA. The CDR3 runs to 13 residues. CDR3 DNA sequence: TGCAGCGGGGGGGGTCCGGAGGGCACTGAAGCTTTCTTT. Translating it yields CSGGGPEGTEAFF.